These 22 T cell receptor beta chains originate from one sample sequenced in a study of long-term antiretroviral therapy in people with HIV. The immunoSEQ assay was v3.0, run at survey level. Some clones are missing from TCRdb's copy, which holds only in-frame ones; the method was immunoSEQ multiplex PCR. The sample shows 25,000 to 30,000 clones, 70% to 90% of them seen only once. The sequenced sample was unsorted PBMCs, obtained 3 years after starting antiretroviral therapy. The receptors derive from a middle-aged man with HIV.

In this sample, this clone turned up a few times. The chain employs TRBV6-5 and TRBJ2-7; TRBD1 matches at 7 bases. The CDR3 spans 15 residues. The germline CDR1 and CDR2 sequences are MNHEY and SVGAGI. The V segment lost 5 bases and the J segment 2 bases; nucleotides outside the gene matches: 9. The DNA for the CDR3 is TGTGCCAGCAGTATCGACAGGGTGGACCCCTACGAGCAGTACTTC. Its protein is CASSIDRVDPYEQYF.

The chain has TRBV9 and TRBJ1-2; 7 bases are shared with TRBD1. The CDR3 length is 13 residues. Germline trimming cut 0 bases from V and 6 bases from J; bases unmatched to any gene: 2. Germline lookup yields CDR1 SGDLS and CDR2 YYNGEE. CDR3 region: CASSVAGGDGYTF. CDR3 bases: TGTGCCAGCAGCGTAGCAGGGGGGGATGGCTACACCTTC.

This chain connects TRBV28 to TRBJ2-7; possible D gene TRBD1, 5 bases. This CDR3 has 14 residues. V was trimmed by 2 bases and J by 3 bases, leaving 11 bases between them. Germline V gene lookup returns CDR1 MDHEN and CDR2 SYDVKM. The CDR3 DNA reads TGTGCCAGCAGTTTACGCGACAGACACTACGAGCAGTACTTC. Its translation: CASSLRDRHYEQYF.

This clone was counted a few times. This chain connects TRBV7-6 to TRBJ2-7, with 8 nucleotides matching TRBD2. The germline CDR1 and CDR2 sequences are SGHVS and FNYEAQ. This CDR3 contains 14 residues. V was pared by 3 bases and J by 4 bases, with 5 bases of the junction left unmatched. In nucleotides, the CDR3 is TGTGCCAGCAGCTTGGCGGGAGGAAGTTACGAGCAGTACTTC. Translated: CASSLAGGSYEQYF.

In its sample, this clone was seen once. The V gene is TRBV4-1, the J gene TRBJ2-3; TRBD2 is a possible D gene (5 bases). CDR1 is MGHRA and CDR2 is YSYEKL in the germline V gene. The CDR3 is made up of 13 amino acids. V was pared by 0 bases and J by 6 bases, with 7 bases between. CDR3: CASSQDSGDTQYF. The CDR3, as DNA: TGCGCCAGCAGCCAAGACTCGGGGGATACGCAGTATTTT.

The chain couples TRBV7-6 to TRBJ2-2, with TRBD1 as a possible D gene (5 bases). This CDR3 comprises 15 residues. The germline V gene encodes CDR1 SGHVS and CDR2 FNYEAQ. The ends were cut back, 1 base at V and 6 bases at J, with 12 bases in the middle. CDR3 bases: TGTGCCAGCAGCTTAGAAGGGGCTAATCCCGGGGAGCTGTTTTTT. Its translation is CASSLEGANPGELFF. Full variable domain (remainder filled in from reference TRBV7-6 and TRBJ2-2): GAGVSQSPRYKVTKRGQDVALRCDPISGHVSLYWYRQALGQGPEFLTYFNYEAQQDKSGLPNDRFSAERPEGSISTLTIQRTEQRDSAMYRCASSLEGANPGELFFGEGSRLTVL.

The CDR3 nucleotides are TGTGCCAGCAGTTCCCAGGGAATTACCTACAATGAGCAGTTCTTC. Translated: CASSSQGITYNEQFF. The genes are TRBV7-9 and TRBJ2-1, with TRBD1 as a possible D gene (5 bases). V was shortened by 6 bases and J by 2 bases, with 14 bases between the two germline ends. Germline V gene data show CDR1 as SEHNR and CDR2 as FQNEAQ (reference sequence). This CDR3 spans 15 amino acids.

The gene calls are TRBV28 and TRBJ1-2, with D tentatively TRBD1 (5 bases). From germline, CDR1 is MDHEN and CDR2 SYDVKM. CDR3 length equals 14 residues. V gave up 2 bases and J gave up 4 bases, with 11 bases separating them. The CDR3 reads CASSLGGSPYGYTF. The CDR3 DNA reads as TGTGCCAGCAGTTTAGGGGGTAGTCCCTATGGCTACACCTTC.

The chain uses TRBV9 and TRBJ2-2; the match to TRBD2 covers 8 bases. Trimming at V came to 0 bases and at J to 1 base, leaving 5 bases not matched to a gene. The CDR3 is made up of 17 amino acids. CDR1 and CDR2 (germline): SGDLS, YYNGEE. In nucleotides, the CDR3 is TGTGCCAGCAGCGTAGATGGTCTAGCGGGGAACACCGGGGAGCTGTTTTTT. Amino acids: CASSVDGLAGNTGELFF.

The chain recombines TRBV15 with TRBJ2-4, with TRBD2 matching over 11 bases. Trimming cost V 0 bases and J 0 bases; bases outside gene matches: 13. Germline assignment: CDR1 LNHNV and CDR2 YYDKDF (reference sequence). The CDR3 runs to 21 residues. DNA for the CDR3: TGTGCCACCAGCAGAGAGACTCGACTAGCGGGACTGGGTATAGCCAAAAACATTCAGTACTTC. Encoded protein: CATSRETRLAGLGIAKNIQYF.

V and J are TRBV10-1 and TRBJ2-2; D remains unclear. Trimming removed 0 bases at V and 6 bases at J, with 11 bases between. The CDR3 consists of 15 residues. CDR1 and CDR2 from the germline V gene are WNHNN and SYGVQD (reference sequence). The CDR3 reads CASSESSGRAGELFF. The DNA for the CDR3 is TGCGCCAGCAGTGAGTCGTCAGGTCGCGCCGGGGAGCTGTTTTTT.

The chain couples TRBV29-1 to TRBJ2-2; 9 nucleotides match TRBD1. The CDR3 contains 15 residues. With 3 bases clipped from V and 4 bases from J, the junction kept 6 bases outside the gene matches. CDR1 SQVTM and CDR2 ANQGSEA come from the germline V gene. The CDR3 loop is CSVEAGTGSTGELFF. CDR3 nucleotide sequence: TGCAGCGTTGAGGCCGGGACAGGGAGCACCGGGGAGCTGTTTTTT.

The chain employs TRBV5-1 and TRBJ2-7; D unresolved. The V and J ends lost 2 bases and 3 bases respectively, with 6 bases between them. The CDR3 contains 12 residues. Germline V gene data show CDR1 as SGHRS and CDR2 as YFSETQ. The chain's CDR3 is CASSLGDYEQYF. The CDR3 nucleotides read TGCGCCAGCAGCTTAGGAGACTACGAGCAGTACTTC.

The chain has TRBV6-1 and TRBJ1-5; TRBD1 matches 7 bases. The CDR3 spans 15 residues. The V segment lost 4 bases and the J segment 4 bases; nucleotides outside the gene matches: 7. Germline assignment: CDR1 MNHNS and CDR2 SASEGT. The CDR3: CASSGGGGLNQPQHF. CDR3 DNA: TGTGCCAGCAGTGGCGGAGGGGGCCTAAATCAGCCCCAGCATTTT.

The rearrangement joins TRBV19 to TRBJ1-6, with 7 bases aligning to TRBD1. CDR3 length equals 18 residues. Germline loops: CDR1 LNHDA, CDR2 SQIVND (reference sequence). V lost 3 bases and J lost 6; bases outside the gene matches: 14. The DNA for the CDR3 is TGTGCCAGTAGTATCTCCCCTCCGGGACAGAGTACTAATTCACCCCTCCACTTT. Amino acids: CASSISPPGQSTNSPLHF.

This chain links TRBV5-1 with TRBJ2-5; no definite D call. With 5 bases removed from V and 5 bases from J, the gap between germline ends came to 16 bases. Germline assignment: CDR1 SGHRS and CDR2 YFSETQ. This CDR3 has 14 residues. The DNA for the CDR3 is TGCGCCAGCAGAAGTGGGCAGCCCCGGGAGACCCAGTACTTC. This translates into CASRSGQPRETQYF.

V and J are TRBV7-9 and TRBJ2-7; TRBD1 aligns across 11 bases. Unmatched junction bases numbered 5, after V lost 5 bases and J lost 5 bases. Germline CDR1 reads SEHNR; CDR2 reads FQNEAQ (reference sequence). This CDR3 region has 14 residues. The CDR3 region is CASSHRDRGNEQYF. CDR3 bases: TGTGCCAGCAGCCACCGGGACAGGGGGAACGAGCAGTACTTC.

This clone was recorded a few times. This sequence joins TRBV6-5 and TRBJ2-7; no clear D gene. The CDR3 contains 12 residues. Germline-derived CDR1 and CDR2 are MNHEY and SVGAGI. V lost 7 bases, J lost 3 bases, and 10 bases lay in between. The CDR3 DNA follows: TGTGCCAGCACAGACAATAGCTACGAGCAGTACTTC. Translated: CASTDNSYEQYF.

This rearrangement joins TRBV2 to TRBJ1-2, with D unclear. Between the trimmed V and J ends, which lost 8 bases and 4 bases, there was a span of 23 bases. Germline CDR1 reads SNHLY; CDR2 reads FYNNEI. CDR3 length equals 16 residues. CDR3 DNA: TGTGCCAGCGTTCGAAAAACCCCCACAACGAGCTATGGCTACACCTTC. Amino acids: CASVRKTPTTSYGYTF.

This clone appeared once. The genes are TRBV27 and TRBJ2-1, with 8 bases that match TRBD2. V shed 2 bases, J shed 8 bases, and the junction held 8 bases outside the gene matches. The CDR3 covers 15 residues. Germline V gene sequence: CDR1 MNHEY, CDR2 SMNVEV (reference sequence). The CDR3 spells CASSLQTGGRYEQFF. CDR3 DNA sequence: TGTGCCAGCAGTTTACAAACGGGGGGGCGTTATGAGCAGTTCTTC.

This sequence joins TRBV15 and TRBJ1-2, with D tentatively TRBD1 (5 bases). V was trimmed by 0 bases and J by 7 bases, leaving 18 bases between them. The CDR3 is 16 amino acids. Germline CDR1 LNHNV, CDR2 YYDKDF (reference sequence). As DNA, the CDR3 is TGTGCCACCAGCAGAGATATGCAGGGATCGGTCGGTGGCTACACCTTC. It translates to CATSRDMQGSVGGYTF.

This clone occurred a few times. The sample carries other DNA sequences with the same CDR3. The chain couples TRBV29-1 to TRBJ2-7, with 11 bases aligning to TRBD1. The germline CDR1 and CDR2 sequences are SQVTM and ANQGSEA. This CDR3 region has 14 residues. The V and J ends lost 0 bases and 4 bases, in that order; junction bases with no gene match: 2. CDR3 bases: TGCAGCGTTGAAGAGGGGGACAGGGGGTACGAGCAGTACTTC. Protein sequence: CSVEEGDRGYEQYF.